The clone carrying this T cell receptor (beta chain) has a handful of counts. Sequencing was performed with immunoSEQ multiplex PCR; in TCRdb, only in-frame clones are kept and a portion is missing. Of approximately 170,000 clones listed, around 82% are singletons. These data originate in a study of blood T cell repertoires in COVID-19. The overall study: The United States, Italy and Spain supplied acute and convalescent COVID-19 samples. Sample material is recorded as cDNA or gDNA derived from T cells, B-cell-depleted T cells, or PBMCs.

This CDR3 has 15 amino acids. J gave up 0 bases and V 7 bases, and 7 bases lay outside the gene matches. Germline assignment: CDR1 SGHDT and CDR2 YYEEEE. Recruited during active infection, patients (from Seattle) were subsequently followed longitudinally. This chain connects TRBV5-6 to TRBJ2-7; 10 bases fit TRBD1. The origin of this receptor is a man of 80 years or more with COVID-19, enrolled during active disease. Material: peripheral blood. Here the CDR3 reads CASSSGTGVSYEQYF. CDR3 in DNA: TGTGCCAGCTCCTCCGGGACAGGGGTCTCCTACGAGCAGTACTTC.